This T cell receptor (beta chain) derives from a study of T cell responses to AZD1222 COVID-19 vaccine. TCRdb's table, derived via immunoSEQ multiplex PCR, lists solely in-frame clones and lacks some. Among around 110,000 clones, 93% were seen once, and the ten largest hold about 3%. Study conclusions and caveats: Spike-specific TCR breadth and depth went up after people got two AZD1222 doses. Regions left unmutated in variants are reportedly the target of nearly half of spike-specific TCRs. Dominant CD4 TCR responses targeted spike regions 160-218 and 743-854.

Comments on this clone: Its antigen is undetermined.

The sequences come from peripheral blood, collected on day 0 of AZD1222 vaccination. The receptor was derived from an adult in good health.

The DNA for the CDR3 is TGTGCCAGCAGTTCGGGGTTTGCTGAAGCTTTCTTT. It is translated as CASSSGFAEAFF. The rearrangement joins TRBV28 to TRBJ1-1; D not certain. This CDR3 is 12 amino acids long. V shed 4 bases and J shed 6 bases, with 9 bases lying between them. Germline assignment: CDR1 MDHEN and CDR2 SYDVKM.